These T cell receptor beta chains were read from a single sample in a study of T cell repertoires in cytomegalovirus infection. These receptors' antigens are unknown. MiXCR was run by TCRdb on the reads, yielding one entry per CDR3 protein. The table shows about 310,000 distinct CDR3 sequences, with 25% occurring only once. The sequencing used cultured PBMCs, collected from culture after CMV antigen stimulation. Source of these receptors: a human donor in good health (CMV status not recorded). Some clones in this sample may be carry-over from other donors' samples. The CDR3 runs from the conserved cysteine through the conserved F or W. The order of the fields is CDR3 protein, CDR3 DNA, D gene, clone size, V gene, J gene. D genes are given only for firm matches. Not every row has a clone size; where given, it reads once, few, many or a size class.

CDR3: CASSSPLGRGYNEQFF
DNA: TGTGCCAGCAGCTCCCCATTAGGGAGGGGGTACAATGAGCAGTTCTTC
D: NA
size: NA
V: TRBV7-6
J: TRBJ2-1

CDR3: CASSVAGEDEQYF
DNA: TGTGCCAGCAGCGTAGCGGGAGAGGACGAGCAGTACTTC
D: TRBD2
size: few
V: TRBV6-1
J: TRBJ2-7

CDR3: CASSLVKTFSGANVLTF
DNA: TGTGCCAGCAGCTTAGTGAAAACGTTCTCTGGGGCCAACGTCCTGACTTTC
D: NA
size: many
V: TRBV7-2
J: TRBJ2-6

CDR3: CASSSGLAGGPRETQYF
DNA: TGTGCCAGCAGCTCTGGACTAGCGGGAGGGCCTCGAGAGACCCAGTACTTC
D: TRBD2
size: medium-sized
V: TRBV7-6
J: TRBJ2-5

CDR3: CASSFHGGDTQYF
DNA: TGCGCCAGCAGCTTCCATGGGGGGGATACGCAGTATTTT
D: NA
size: few
V: TRBV4-1
J: TRBJ2-3

CDR3: CAWSHGSYEQYF
DNA: TGTGCCTGGAGCCACGGGTCCTACGAGCAGTACTTC
D: NA
size: NA
V: TRBV30
J: TRBJ2-7

CDR3: CSARLNWAGSYEQYF
DNA: TGCAGTGCTAGGCTAAACTGGGCCGGCTCCTACGAGCAGTACTTC
D: NA
size: NA
V: TRBV20-1
J: TRBJ2-7

CDR3: CASSMGQGETQYF
DNA: TGTGCCAGCAGCATGGGACAGGGAGAGACCCAGTACTTC
D: TRBD1
size: many
V: TRBV11-2
J: TRBJ2-5

CDR3: CASSLLAVTDTQYF
DNA: TGTGCCAGCAGCTTATTGGCGGTCACAGATACGCAGTATTTT
D: NA
size: many
V: TRBV7-2
J: TRBJ2-3

CDR3: CASSLIGGDYYNEQFF
DNA: TGTGCCAGCAGCTTAATCGGCGGGGATTATTACAATGAGCAGTTCTTC
D: NA
size: NA
V: TRBV7-3
J: TRBJ2-1

CDR3: CASSPPDGYSHGYTF
DNA: TGTGCCAGCAGCCCACCGGACGGATATTCACATGGCTACACCTTC
D: NA
size: NA
V: TRBV9
J: TRBJ1-2

CDR3: CASSLFGTSGSRETQYF
DNA: TGTGCCAGCAGCTTATTCGGGACTAGCGGGAGTCGAGAGACCCAGTACTTC
D: TRBD2
size: NA
V: TRBV7-2
J: TRBJ2-5

CDR3: CASSLDSFAGETQYF
DNA: TGTGCCAGCAGCTTAGATTCCTTCGCGGGAGAGACCCAGTACTTC
D: NA
size: many
V: TRBV7-2
J: TRBJ2-5